This T cell receptor beta chain was recorded in a study of blood T cell repertoires in COVID-19. The wider study: From the United States, Italy and Spain came samples of acute and convalescent COVID-19. Nucleic acid was either cDNA or gDNA, and it came from T cells, B-cell-depleted T cells, or PBMCs.

V shed 3 bases and J 0 bases; nucleotides not matched to a gene: 4. The CDR3 totals 15 residues. The germline V gene encodes CDR1 SEHNR and CDR2 FQNEAQ (reference sequence). As processed by the authors: Estimates of nucleated cell counts were drawn from the amplification of reference gene primers. Libraries were prepared by immunoSEQ multiplex PCR; TCRdb keeps only in-frame clonotypes and omits some of them. V and J calls and clone size come straight from that table; D and trimming were deduced from the DNA. The table includes just over 650,000 clones, 80% to 90% detected once. The genes are TRBV7-9 and TRBJ2-7; TRBD2 matches at 8 bases. This TCR was recovered from a woman between 18 and 29 years old with acute or convalescent COVID-19. The source material was peripheral blood. The CDR3 loop reads CASSFQRGPSYEQYF. The CDR3 DNA follows: TGTGCCAGCAGCTTTCAGCGGGGGCCCTCCTACGAGCAGTACTTC.